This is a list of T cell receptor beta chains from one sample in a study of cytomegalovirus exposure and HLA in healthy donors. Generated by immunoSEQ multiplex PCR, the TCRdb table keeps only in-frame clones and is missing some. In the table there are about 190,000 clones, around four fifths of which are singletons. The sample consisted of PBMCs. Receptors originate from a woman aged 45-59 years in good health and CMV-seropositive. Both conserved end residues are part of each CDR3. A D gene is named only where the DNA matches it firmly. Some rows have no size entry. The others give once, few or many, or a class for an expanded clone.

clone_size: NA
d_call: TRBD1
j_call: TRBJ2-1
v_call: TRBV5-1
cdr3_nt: TGCGCCAGCAGCCCCTGGACGGACAGGGGTGGGAATGAGCAGTTCTTC
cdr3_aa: CASSPWTDRGGNEQFF

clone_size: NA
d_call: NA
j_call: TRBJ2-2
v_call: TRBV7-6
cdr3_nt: TGTGCCAGCAGCCTCAGGGCTTTCGGGGAGCTGTTTTTT
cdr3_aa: CASSLRAFGELFF

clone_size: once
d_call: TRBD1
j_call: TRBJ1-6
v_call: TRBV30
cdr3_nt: TGTGCCTGGGACAGGGACTCCTATAATTCACCCCTCCACTTT
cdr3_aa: CAWDRDSYNSPLHF

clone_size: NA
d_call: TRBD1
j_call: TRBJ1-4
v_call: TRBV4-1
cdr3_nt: TGCGCCAGCAGCATCAACAGGGGTGCAACTAATGAAAAACTGTTTTTT
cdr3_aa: CASSINRGATNEKLFF

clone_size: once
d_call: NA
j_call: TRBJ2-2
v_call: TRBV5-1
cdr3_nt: TGCGCCAGCAGCTGGGGGCAGGGGGGAACCACCGGGGAGCTGTTTTTT
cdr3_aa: CASSWGQGGTTGELFF

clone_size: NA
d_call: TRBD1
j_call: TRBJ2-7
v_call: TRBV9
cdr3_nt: TGTGCCAGCAGCGTAGAGGACAGGTCGGACTACGAGCAGTACTTC
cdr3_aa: CASSVEDRSDYEQYF

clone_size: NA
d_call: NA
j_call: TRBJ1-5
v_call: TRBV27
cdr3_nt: TGTGCCAGCAGTGGAGCGGGGGGACAGCCCCAGCATTTT
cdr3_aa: CASSGAGGQPQHF

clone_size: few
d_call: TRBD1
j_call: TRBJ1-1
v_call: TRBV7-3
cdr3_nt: TGTGCCAGCAGCTTAAGCACAGGGGGCACTGAAGCTTTCTTT
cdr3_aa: CASSLSTGGTEAFF

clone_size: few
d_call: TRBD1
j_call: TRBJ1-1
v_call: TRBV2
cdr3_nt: TGTGCCAGCAGCGGACAGGGATACACTGAAGCTTTCTTT
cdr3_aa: CASSGQGYTEAFF

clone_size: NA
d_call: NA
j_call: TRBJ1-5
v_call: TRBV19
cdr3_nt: TGTGCCAGTAGTAGGTCAGGGAACAATCAGCCCCAGCATTTT
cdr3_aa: CASSRSGNNQPQHF

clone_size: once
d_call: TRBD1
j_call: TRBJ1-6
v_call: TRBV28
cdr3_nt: TGTGCCAGCAGTACACGGGACAGGGGAGTTTATAATTCACCCCTCCACTTT
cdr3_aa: CASSTRDRGVYNSPLHF

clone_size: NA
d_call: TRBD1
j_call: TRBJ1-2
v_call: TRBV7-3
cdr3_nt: TGTGCCAGCAGCTTAGCCCCCCGGGGACAGGGGGCGATAAATGGCTACACCTTC
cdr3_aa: CASSLAPRGQGAINGYTF

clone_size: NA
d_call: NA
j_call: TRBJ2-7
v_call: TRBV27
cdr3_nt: TGTGCCAGCAGCACACGACTAGATCACCCTCCGGAGCAGTACTTC
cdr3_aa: CASSTRLDHPPEQYF

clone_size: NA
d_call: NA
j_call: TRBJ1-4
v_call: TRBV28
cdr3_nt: TGTGCCAGCTCCCCGTTCGGGACTAATGAAAAACTGTTTTTT
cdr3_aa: CASSPFGTNEKLFF

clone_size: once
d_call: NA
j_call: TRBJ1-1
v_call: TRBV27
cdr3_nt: TGTGCCAGCAGTTTGCGGGGGGTAGGTTCGAACACTGAAGCTTTCTTT
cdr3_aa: CASSLRGVGSNTEAFF

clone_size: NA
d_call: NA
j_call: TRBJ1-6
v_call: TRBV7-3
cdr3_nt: TGTGCCAGCAGCCTTAATCCGCCGGGGAGGGTGCATTCACCCCTCCACTTT
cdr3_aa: CASSLNPPGRVHSPLHF

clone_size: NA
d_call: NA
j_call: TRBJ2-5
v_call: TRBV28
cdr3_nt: TGTGCCAGCAGCGACGGGAGAGAGACCCAGTACTTC
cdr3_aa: CASSDGRETQYF

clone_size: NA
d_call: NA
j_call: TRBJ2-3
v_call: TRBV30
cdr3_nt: TGTGCCTGGAGTGTACTCTGGGTCGAGCGGGCAGATACGCAGTATTTT
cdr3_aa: CAWSVLWVERADTQYF

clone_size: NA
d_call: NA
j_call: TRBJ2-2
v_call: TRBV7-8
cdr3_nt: TGTGCCAGCAGCGTCGACACATACACCGGGGAGCTGTTTTTT
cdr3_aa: CASSVDTYTGELFF